The next 29 T cell receptor beta chains were all read from a single sample in a study of blood T cell repertoires in COVID-19. Method: immunoSEQ multiplex PCR; TCRdb's copy keeps in-frame clones and lacks some. The data hold a few hundred thousand clones, with about 90% observed a single time. The source material was PBMCs or T cells enriched from blood (not recorded which). These receptors were collected from a woman aged 25 to 39 who had recovered from COVID-19.

The rearrangement uses TRBV29-1 and TRBJ1-5; 7 nucleotides agree with TRBD1. Germline lookup yields CDR1 SQVTM and CDR2 ANQGSEA. The CDR3 has 12 residues. The trim removed 7 bases at V and 4 bases at J, leaving 4 bases unmatched. This chain's CDR3 is CSAQGVNQPQHF. CDR3 nucleotide sequence: TGCAGCGCCCAGGGGGTGAATCAGCCCCAGCATTTT. Supplemented by reference TRBV29-1 and TRBJ1-5, the full variable domain reads SAVISQKPSRDICQRGTSLTIQCQVDSQVTMMFWYRQQPGQSLTLIATANQGSEATYESGFVIDKFPISRPNLTFSTLTVSNMSPEDSSIYLCSAQGVNQPQHFGDGTRLSIL.

This clone showed up just once. Relative to the germline gene, one junction end is altered; a read error may explain this. Other nucleotide sequences in the sample specify the same CDR3. The V gene is TRBV5-6, the J gene TRBJ1-1; 9 positions match TRBD1. The CDR3 is made up of 15 amino acids. CDR1 is SGHDT, CDR2 YYEEEE, per germline. DNA for the CDR3: TGTGCCAGCAGCTGGACAGGGGCTCGGGACACTGAAGCCTTCTTT. It specifies CASSWTGARDTEAFF.

This clone was seen a handful of times. A much larger clonotype is one base distant, so this may be a read error. Other DNA sequences within the sample encode an identical CDR3. This chain uses TRBV3-1 (or the pseudogene TRBV3-2) with TRBJ2-7, with 12 nucleotides matching TRBD2. The ends lost 4 bases at V and 1 base at J; junction bases unmatched: 2. This CDR3 comprises 15 residues. Germline assignment: CDR1 LGHDT and CDR2 YNNKEL (reference sequence). The CDR3, as DNA: TGTGCCAGCAGCCGGGGGACTAGCGGGTCCTACGAGCAGTACTTC. It yields the protein CASSRGTSGSYEQYF.

The chain combines TRBV6-2 or TRBV6-3 with TRBJ2-3; D possibly corresponds to TRBD2 (6 bases). V was cut by 2 bases and J by 6 bases, with 21 bases left in between. Germline CDR1 and CDR2: MNHEY and SVGEGT. The CDR3 consists of 17 residues. CDR3 protein: CASSYPEGLITGDTQYF. CDR3 nucleotide sequence: TGTGCCAGCAGTTACCCCGAGGGACTCATAACGGGGGATACGCAGTATTTT.

J is TRBJ1-4 and V is TRBV28, with 7 bases fitting TRBD1. V shed 6 bases, J shed 7 bases, and the junction held 8 bases outside the gene matches. The CDR3 totals 14 residues. Looked up from germline, CDR1 is MDHEN and CDR2 is SYDVKM. CDR3 protein: CASRPQGPVEKLFF. The CDR3 DNA follows: TGTGCCAGCAGGCCACAGGGGCCAGTTGAAAAACTGTTTTTT.

The chain joins TRBV7-2 to TRBJ1-5; the match to TRBD1 covers 9 bases. V shed 2 bases, J shed 6 bases, and the junction held 5 bases outside the gene matches. The germline CDR1 and CDR2 sequences are SGHTA and FQGNSA. The CDR3 has 15 residues. CDR3 region: CASSLITGGLQPQHF. The CDR3 DNA reads as TGTGCCAGCAGCTTAATCACAGGGGGCCTTCAGCCCCAGCATTTT.

The chain uses TRBV7-9 and TRBJ2-6, with TRBD1 matching over 7 bases. The CDR3 has 17 amino acids. The germline V gene encodes CDR1 SEHNR and CDR2 FQNEAQ (reference sequence). V shed 5 bases, J shed 2 bases, and the junction held 9 bases outside the gene matches. This chain's CDR3 is CASSPYSTGAGANVLTF. The DNA of the CDR3 is TGTGCCAGCAGCCCATACAGTACAGGGGCTGGGGCCAACGTCCTGACTTTC. The variable domain in full, completed from reference TRBV7-9 and TRBJ2-6, reads DTGVSQNPRHKITKRGQNVTFRCDPISEHNRLYWYRQTLGQGPEFLTYFQNEAQLEKSRLLSDRFSAERPKGSFSTLEIQRTEQGDSAMYLCASSPYSTGAGANVLTFGAGSRLTVL.

This chain links TRBV12-3 or TRBV12-4 with TRBJ2-3, with TRBD2 identical over 7 bases. The V segment lost 3 bases and the J segment 4 bases; nucleotides outside the gene matches: 1. The length of the CDR3 is 13 residues. The CDR3 region is CASSFSGADTQYF. The CDR3 DNA is TGTGCCAGCAGTTTCAGCGGGGCAGATACGCAGTATTTT.

The chain is built from TRBV7-9 and TRBJ2-7; 10 nucleotides line up with TRBD1. The V gene end was trimmed by 0 bases and the J gene end by 5 bases; junction bases not matched to a gene: 7. This CDR3 is built from 16 residues. Germline CDR1 reads SEHNR; CDR2 reads FQNEAQ (reference sequence). In DNA form, the CDR3 reads TGTGCCAGCAGCTTAGCTCGGGACAGGGGTAGAGACGAGCAGTACTTC. Amino acids: CASSLARDRGRDEQYF.

This chain links TRBV6-4 with TRBJ2-1; D might be TRBD2 (6 bases). The CDR3 has 14 residues. V was clipped by 6 bases and J by 7 bases, with 16 bases between them. The germline CDR1 and CDR2 sequences are MRHNA and SNTAGT. The CDR3 coding sequence is TGTGCCAGCAGCACCAGGACTATCAGAAATGAGCAGTTCTTC. Protein: CASSTRTIRNEQFF.

V gene TRBV28 combines with J gene TRBJ1-2; D is possibly TRBD1 (5 bases). Trimming took 5 bases from V and 8 from J, leaving 12 bases between them. Germline V gene data show CDR1 as MDHEN and CDR2 as SYDVKM. This CDR3 region has 12 residues. CDR3 in DNA: TGTGCCAGCAGTGGACTAGAGGGGGGCTACACCTTC. Translation gives CASSGLEGGYTF.

This clone was observed once. V gene TRBV19 combines with J gene TRBJ2-7; a weak D match, TRBD2 (5 bases). Germline loops: CDR1 LNHDA, CDR2 SQIVND (reference sequence). Trimming took off 4 bases at V and 2 bases at J, with 21 bases between the two ends. The CDR3 extends over 17 amino acids. In nucleotides, the CDR3 is TGTGCCAGTAGTAGGACGGGATCCCCCCAGGTCACCTACGAGCAGTACTTC. Encoded protein: CASSRTGSPQVTYEQYF.

CDR3 bases: TGTGCCAGCAGCGGGCTAGCGGGGCACACCGGGGAGCTGTTTTTT. The encoded protein is CASSGLAGHTGELFF. The chain couples TRBV11-3 to TRBJ2-2, with 9 bases matching TRBD2. This CDR3 is 15 amino acids long. With 5 bases clipped from V and 3 bases from J, the junction kept 4 bases outside the gene matches. Germline V lookup: CDR1 SGHNT, CDR2 YENEEA.

This rearrangement joins TRBV27 to TRBJ1-6; D is unclear. The V and J ends lost 6 bases and 10 bases respectively, with 13 bases between them. Germline CDR1 and CDR2: MNHEY and SMNVEV (reference sequence). This CDR3 contains 13 residues. The CDR3 region has the DNA TGTGCCAGCAGCGCAGCGGGAGACTCACCCCTCCACTTT. Its translation: CASSAAGDSPLHF.

This clone was seen only once. The chain joins TRBV11-2 to TRBJ2-5; 12 bases align to TRBD1. V trimming: 7 bases; J trimming: 5 bases; junction bases outside the gene matches: 8. Germline lookup yields CDR1 SGHAT and CDR2 FQNNGV. CDR3 length: 15 amino acids. In DNA form, the CDR3 reads TGTGCCAGCACCCTAGGGACAGGGGGCGGGGAGACCCAGTACTTC. Its protein product is CASTLGTGGGETQYF.

The genes are TRBV24-1 and TRBJ2-2; 10 nucleotides line up with TRBD2. CDR3 length: 15 amino acids. The junction had 5 bases not matched to a gene; V was cut back by 4 bases and J by 7 bases. Germline CDR1 KGHDR, CDR2 SFDVKD. The CDR3: CATSDPSGGVGELFF. In nucleotides, the CDR3 is TGTGCCACCAGTGACCCTAGCGGGGGAGTCGGGGAGCTGTTTTTT.

This chain connects TRBV7-2 to TRBJ1-6, with 7 bases fitting TRBD1. The V gene end was trimmed by 5 bases and the J gene end by 3 bases; junction bases not matched to a gene: 1. The CDR3 runs 14 residues. The V gene's germline CDR1 is SGHTA and CDR2 FQGNSA. CDR3 residues: CASSQGDYNSPLHF. CDR3 bases: TGTGCCAGCAGCCAGGGGGACTATAATTCACCCCTCCACTTT. The full variable domain, in which reference TRBV7-2 and TRBJ1-6 provide the parts outside the CDR3, is GAGVSQSPSNKVTEKGKDVELRCDPISGHTALYWYRQSLGQGLEFLIYFQGNSAPDKSGLPSDRFSAERTGGSVSTLTIQRTQQEDSAVYLCASSQGDYNSPLHFGNGTRLTVT.

This clone has just one count. The genes are TRBV6-5 and TRBJ2-5, with a possible D match to TRBD2 (6 bases). CDR1 and CDR2 from the germline V gene are MNHEY and SVGAGI. CDR3 size: 13 residues. V dropped 6 bases and J dropped 1 base, with 9 bases sitting between them. The CDR3 region has the DNA TGTGCCAGCAGGGGACTCCCCCAAGAGACCCAGTACTTC. Its translation is CASRGLPQETQYF.

This rearrangement joins TRBV19 to TRBJ2-5; D unresolved. This CDR3 contains 12 residues. Trimming removed 1 base from V and 4 bases from J, with 4 bases in between. The germline CDR1 and CDR2 sequences are LNHDA and SQIVND (reference sequence). Here the CDR3 reads CASSIAGETQYF. In nucleotides, the CDR3 is TGTGCCAGTAGTATAGCCGGAGAGACCCAGTACTTC.

V is TRBV6-5 and J is TRBJ1-4; 7 bases match TRBD1. This CDR3 has 15 residues. Germline CDR1 MNHEY, CDR2 SVGAGI. The ends lost 0 bases at V and 3 bases at J; junction bases unmatched: 1. The CDR3 protein is CASSYSGGPNEKLFF. CDR3 in DNA: TGTGCCAGCAGTTACTCAGGGGGCCCTAATGAAAAACTGTTTTTT.

The chain is built from TRBV5-6 and TRBJ1-4; weak D call: TRBD1 (6 bases). The V end lost 1 base, the J end lost 0 bases, and 13 bases lay between the germline ends. This CDR3 comprises 17 residues. Germline V gene data show CDR1 as SGHDT and CDR2 as YYEEEE. The CDR3 nucleotides read TGTGCCAGCAGCTTGCGTCGGACAGCAGCAACTAATGAAAAACTGTTTTTT. Translation: CASSLRRTAATNEKLFF.

This clone was seen more than once but under ten times. This chain uses TRBV9 with TRBJ1-1; tentatively, D is TRBD1 (5 bases). Per germline, CDR1 SGDLS and CDR2 YYNGEE. This CDR3 contains 16 residues. V gave up 0 bases and J gave up 0 bases, with 12 bases separating them. CDR3 nucleotide sequence: TGTGCCAGCAGCGTAGGTCTGGGGCAGGTGAACACTGAAGCTTTCTTT. Translation gives CASSVGLGQVNTEAFF.

The chain joins TRBV7-2 to TRBJ1-4; D gene ambiguous. The germline V gene has CDR1 SGHTA and CDR2 FQGNSA. There are 13 residues in the CDR3. V was clipped by 1 base and J by 6 bases, with 6 bases between them. CDR3 coding DNA: TGTGCCAGCAGCTTAGAGCGGGATGAAAAACTGTTTTTT. Translated, it gives CASSLERDEKLFF.

V usage is TRBV6-2 or TRBV6-3 and J usage is TRBJ1-2; D is possibly TRBD1 (6 bases). V shed 2 bases and J shed 5 bases, with 12 bases lying between them. Germline V CDR1 and CDR2: MNHEY, SVGEGT. The CDR3 runs to 14 residues. CDR3 region: CASSYVRTAYGYTF. The CDR3 nucleotides are TGTGCCAGCAGTTACGTTAGGACAGCATATGGCTACACCTTC.

The chain couples TRBV14 to TRBJ1-6; 7 bases map to TRBD1. The germline CDR1 and CDR2 sequences are SGHDN and FVKESK. The CDR3 totals 18 residues. Germline trimming cut 0 bases from V and 6 bases from J; bases unmatched to any gene: 11. The CDR3 is CASSQERRGRLGNSPLHF. In DNA form, the CDR3 reads TGTGCCAGCAGCCAAGAACGAAGGGGGCGATTAGGTAATTCACCCCTCCACTTT.

The rearrangement links TRBV10-3 to TRBJ2-3; 10 bases are a match to TRBD1. V trimming: 6 bases; J trimming: 6 bases; junction bases outside the gene matches: 12. The V gene's germline CDR1 is ENHRY and CDR2 SYGVKD. CDR3 length equals 16 residues. This CDR3 reads CAISPRGGTGADTQYF. Here the CDR3 DNA reads TGTGCCATCAGCCCCCGGGGGGGGACAGGGGCGGATACGCAGTATTTT.

The chain combines TRBV27 with TRBJ2-6; D call uncertain. The CDR3 is 16 amino acids. With 0 bases removed from V and 1 base from J, the gap between germline ends came to 7 bases. Germline CDR1 reads MNHEY; CDR2 reads SMNVEV (reference sequence). Here the CDR3 reads CASSLSSLSGANVLTF. DNA for the CDR3: TGTGCCAGCAGTTTATCGTCACTTTCTGGGGCCAACGTCCTGACTTTC.

This chain connects TRBV5-4 to TRBJ1-1, with 9 bases fitting TRBD1. CDR3 size: 16 residues. With V trimmed by 4 bases and J by 1 base, 8 bases remained unmatched. The V gene's germline CDR1 is SGHNT and CDR2 YYREEE (reference sequence). CDR3: CASSRSGTGKNTEAFF. Written as DNA, the CDR3 is TGTGCCAGCAGCAGGTCCGGGACAGGGAAGAACACTGAAGCTTTCTTT.

The gene calls are TRBV27 and TRBJ2-7; 9 bases are shared with TRBD1. Trimming took 5 bases from V and 2 from J; bases not matched to a gene: 10. The CDR3 sequence is 16 residues long. Germline CDR1 and CDR2: MNHEY and SMNVEV (reference sequence). The CDR3 loop reads CASSHLTGQGAYEQYF. CDR3 nucleotide sequence: TGTGCCAGCAGTCATCTGACGGGACAGGGAGCCTACGAGCAGTACTTC.